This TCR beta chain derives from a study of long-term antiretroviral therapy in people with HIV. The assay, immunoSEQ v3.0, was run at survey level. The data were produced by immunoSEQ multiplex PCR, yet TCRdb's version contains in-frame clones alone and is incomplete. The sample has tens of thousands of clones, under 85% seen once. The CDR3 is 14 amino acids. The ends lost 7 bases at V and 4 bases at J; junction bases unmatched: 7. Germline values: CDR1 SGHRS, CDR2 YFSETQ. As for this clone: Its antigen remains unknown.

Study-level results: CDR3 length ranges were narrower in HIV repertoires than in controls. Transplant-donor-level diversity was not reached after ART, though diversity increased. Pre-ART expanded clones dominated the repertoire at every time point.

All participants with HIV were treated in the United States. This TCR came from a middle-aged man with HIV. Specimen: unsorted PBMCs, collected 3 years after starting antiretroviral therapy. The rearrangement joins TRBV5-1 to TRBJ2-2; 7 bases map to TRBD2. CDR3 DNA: TGCGCCAGCCCCTTGGGGGAGGGCACCGGGGAGCTGTTTTTT. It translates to CASPLGEGTGELFF.